One sample yielded the 23 T cell receptor beta chains listed below, sequenced in a study of CD8+ T cells in alopecia areata. Extraction of RNA preceded its reverse transcription into cDNA, which served as the sequencing template. Measured with immunoSEQ multiplex PCR; TCRdb has only the in-frame clones, and not every one. The profile covers 200,000 to 250,000 clones, with approximately 65% appearing a single time and 1% to 1.5% taken by the ten largest. The treatment is: oral pan-JAK inhibitor, 5-10 mg twice daily. The sequencing here drew on CD4+ T cells sorted from blood, taken at week 44, from a patient treated with tofacitinib. The receptors were sampled from a human donor with alopecia areata.

This clone turned up a few times. The CDR3: CAWSGGQGKDTQYF. CDR3 nucleotide sequence: TGTGCCTGGAGTGGTGGACAGGGGAAGGATACGCAGTATTTT. The V gene is TRBV30, the J gene TRBJ2-3; the match to TRBD1 covers 9 bases. The CDR3 sequence is 14 residues long. The trim removed 1 base at V and 6 bases at J, leaving 5 bases unmatched. Germline-derived CDR1 and CDR2 are GTSNPN and SVGIG (reference sequence).

The CDR3: CASRGTMNTEAFF. CDR3 bases: TGTGCCAGCAGGGGGACCATGAACACTGAAGCTTTCTTT. The chain links TRBV2 to TRBJ1-1, with D perhaps TRBD1 (5 bases). Germline lookup yields CDR1 SNHLY and CDR2 FYNNEI. The CDR3 contains 13 residues. Deletions cut 6 bases from V and 0 bases from J, with 8 bases between.

V and J are TRBV29-1 and TRBJ2-6; tentative D call: TRBD2 (5 bases). In germline, CDR1 is SQVTM, CDR2 ANQGSEA. V was cut by 1 base and J by 0 bases, with 10 bases left in between. This CDR3 has 16 residues. The DNA for the CDR3 is TGCAGCGTTGAAGGCGCGGGTAGCTCTGGGGCCAACGTCCTGACTTTC. It translates to CSVEGAGSSGANVLTF.

This chain joins TRBV7-6 and TRBJ1-6, with D possibly TRBD1 on 5 matching bases. Germline V gene data show CDR1 as SGHVS and CDR2 as FNYEAQ. Trimming removed 1 base from V and 7 bases from J, with 11 bases in between. CDR3 length equals 15 residues. The CDR3 DNA reads as TGTGCCAGCAGCTTAGGGGGCAGGGTAAATTCACCCCTCCACTTT. This sequence encodes CASSLGGRVNSPLHF.

V is TRBV29-1 and J is TRBJ2-1; D call uncertain. There are 10 residues in the CDR3. CDR1 and CDR2 from the germline V gene are SQVTM and ANQGSEA. Trimming pared 4 bases from V and 5 bases from J, leaving 3 bases between. This CDR3 reads CSVGHNEQFF. CDR3 nucleotide sequence: TGCAGCGTTGGTCACAATGAGCAGTTCTTC.

The V and J genes are TRBV7-9 and TRBJ1-2; the D gene is possibly TRBD1 (5 bases). Germline-derived CDR1 and CDR2 are SEHNR and FQNEAQ (reference sequence). The CDR3 runs to 15 residues. V was clipped by 5 bases and J by 5 bases, with 18 bases between them. As DNA, the CDR3 is TGTGCCAGCAGCAGCAGCGGGACTGCCCTTTATGGCTACACCTTC. Translation: CASSSSGTALYGYTF.

The rearrangement links TRBV4-1 to TRBJ2-7, with no clear D. The CDR3 has 14 residues. Germline loops: CDR1 MGHRA, CDR2 YSYEKL. The ends were cut back, 4 bases at V and 2 bases at J, with 12 bases in the middle. This CDR3 reads CASSPGVRPYEQYF. In DNA, the CDR3 is TGCGCCAGCAGCCCAGGAGTGAGACCCTACGAGCAGTACTTC.

This rearrangement joins TRBV9 to TRBJ2-2; the match to TRBD1 covers 8 bases. Germline V lookup: CDR1 SGDLS, CDR2 YYNGEE. This CDR3 comprises 15 residues. V shed 4 bases, J shed 3 bases, and the junction held 5 bases outside the gene matches. CDR3 in DNA: TGTGCCAGCAGCCCCGGACAGGGATACACCGGGGAGCTGTTTTTT. It translates to CASSPGQGYTGELFF.

The CDR3 is CASSLQGIGTTEAFF. CDR3 in DNA: TGTGCCAGCAGCTTACAGGGGATAGGGACCACTGAAGCTTTCTTT. The chain joins TRBV7-2 to TRBJ1-1; D perhaps matches TRBD1 (6 bases). Germline V gene lookup returns CDR1 SGHTA and CDR2 FQGNSA. The germline V and J ends were trimmed by 2 bases and 4 bases, with 14 bases remaining between them. The CDR3 is 15 residues long.

The rearrangement links TRBV5-1 to TRBJ1-1; D remains unclear. V lost 1 base and J 5 bases, leaving 9 bases between the germline ends. Germline V gives CDR1 SGHRS, CDR2 YFSETQ. The CDR3 contains 13 residues. For the CDR3, the DNA is TGCGCCAGCAGCTTGATCCGGGGTACTGAAGCTTTCTTT. Its translation is CASSLIRGTEAFF.

The CDR3: CASSLRDSHQPQHF. As DNA, the CDR3 is TGTGCCAGCAGCCTGCGGGACAGTCATCAGCCCCAGCATTTT. The chain couples TRBV28 to TRBJ1-5; 7 positions agree with TRBD1. This CDR3 has 14 amino acids. Germline V gives CDR1 MDHEN, CDR2 SYDVKM. Unmatched junction bases numbered 7, after V lost 6 bases and J lost 5 bases.

The V gene is TRBV4-1, the J gene TRBJ2-6; perhaps TRBD1 as D (6 bases). This CDR3 comprises 17 residues. Germline V lookup: CDR1 MGHRA, CDR2 YSYEKL. Trimming pared 1 base from V and 1 base from J, leaving 11 bases between. The CDR3 protein is CASSQGLQGSGANVLTF. The CDR3, as DNA: TGCGCCAGCAGCCAAGGATTACAGGGATCTGGGGCCAACGTCCTGACTTTC.

J is TRBJ2-3 and V is TRBV11-2, with 14 nucleotides matching TRBD2. Trimming removed 5 bases from V and 7 bases from J; junction bases left unmatched: 11. Per the germline V gene, CDR1 is SGHAT and CDR2 is FQNNGV. The CDR3 has 17 amino acids. The CDR3, as DNA: TGTGCCAGCAGCCTCCGACTAGCGGGGGGGAGTGCAAATACGCAGTATTTT. Protein: CASSLRLAGGSANTQYF.

The chain carries TRBV6-5 and TRBJ1-1; weak D call: TRBD1 (5 bases). Deletions cut 2 bases from V and 6 bases from J, with 13 bases between. Germline V lookup: CDR1 MNHEY, CDR2 SVGAGI. There are 14 residues in the CDR3. CDR3 region: CASSYGREGSEAFF. Here the CDR3 DNA reads TGTGCCAGCAGTTACGGCAGGGAAGGGTCTGAAGCTTTCTTT.

The rearrangement joins TRBV15 to TRBJ2-3, with 9 bases identical to TRBD2. This CDR3 comprises 18 residues. After removal of 0 bases from V and 0 bases from J, the junction contained 7 bases not matched to a gene. Germline CDR1 is LNHNV and CDR2 is YYDKDF (reference sequence). DNA of the CDR3: TGTGCCACCAGCAGAGATTTGGCGGGGGGGCATAGCACAGATACGCAGTATTTT. Protein sequence: CATSRDLAGGHSTDTQYF.

The chain joins TRBV5-1 to TRBJ1-5; D is uncertain. Germline-derived CDR1 and CDR2 are SGHRS and YFSETQ. The CDR3 length is 15 residues. Trimming removed 4 bases from V and 6 bases from J, with 17 bases in between. The CDR3 spells CASSGSEKSVQPQHF. CDR3 DNA: TGCGCCAGCAGCGGCTCGGAGAAGTCGGTTCAGCCCCAGCATTTT.

This clone was seen a handful of times. Other DNA sequences in the sample encode the same CDR3. The V and J genes are TRBV7-2 and TRBJ2-7; no clear D. The CDR3 spans 11 residues. Trimming cost V 4 bases and J 3 bases, with 4 bases left between them. Germline V lookup: CDR1 SGHTA, CDR2 FQGNSA. CDR3 in amino acids: CASSSLYEQYF. Here the CDR3 DNA reads TGTGCCAGCAGCTCCCTCTACGAGCAGTACTTC.

This chain connects TRBV6-5 to TRBJ1-1, with TRBD1 as a possible D gene (5 bases). The germline V gene encodes CDR1 MNHEY and CDR2 SVGAGI. The CDR3 runs 14 residues. V lost 6 bases, J lost 4 bases, and 15 bases lay in between. In DNA form, the CDR3 reads TGTGCCAGCAGCACAACCCAAGGGACCACTGAAGCTTTCTTT. It yields the protein CASSTTQGTTEAFF.

This clone was seen only a few times. The J gene is TRBJ2-7, the V gene TRBV11-2, with 10 bases that match TRBD2. Germline V gene lookup returns CDR1 SGHAT and CDR2 FQNNGV. The CDR3 runs to 16 residues. With V trimmed by 5 bases and J by 2 bases, 9 bases remained unmatched. The CDR3 coding sequence is TGTGCCAGCAGCCCCCTAACTAGCGGGGTACCCTACGAGCAGTACTTC. Its protein is CASSPLTSGVPYEQYF.

The table lists this clone with a few counts. This chain links TRBV29-1 with TRBJ2-3; 9 bases line up with TRBD2. Germline CDR1 and CDR2: SQVTM and ANQGSEA. The CDR3 loop spans 15 amino acids. Trimming at V came to 4 bases and at J to 2 bases, leaving 7 bases not matched to a gene. CDR3 coding DNA: TGCAGCGTTGTGGCGCGGGGGGGCGTCACAGATACGCAGTATTTT. Translating it yields CSVVARGGVTDTQYF.

V and J are TRBV7-3 and TRBJ2-2; D ambiguous. The CDR3 length is 12 residues. Germline assignment: CDR1 SGHTA and CDR2 FQGTGA. V shed 5 bases and J shed 6 bases, with 7 bases lying between them. This CDR3 reads CASSPRAGELFF. The CDR3 DNA reads TGTGCCAGCAGCCCCCGGGCCGGGGAGCTGTTTTTT.

This clone was observed once. The chain recombines TRBV29-1 with TRBJ2-1, with TRBD2 matching 10 bases. The CDR3 totals 14 residues. V trimming: 5 bases; J trimming: 2 bases; junction bases outside the gene matches: 3. Germline V lookup: CDR1 SQVTM, CDR2 ANQGSEA. The chain's CDR3 is CSVLAGDTYNEQFF. CDR3 sequence (DNA): TGCAGCGTTCTAGCGGGGGACACCTACAATGAGCAGTTCTTC.

This chain links TRBV29-1 with TRBJ1-2; D is unclear. V lost 7 bases and J 0 bases, leaving 12 bases between the germline ends. The CDR3 is 13 amino acids. The germline gives CDR1 SQVTM, CDR2 ANQGSEA. The CDR3 DNA follows: TGCAGCGACTTCTCTACAGCTAACTATGGCTACACCTTC. Amino acids: CSDFSTANYGYTF.